This T cell receptor (beta chain) stems from a study of cytomegalovirus exposure and HLA in healthy donors. General study points: Follow-up analysis seemed to connect common viral pathogens with several of the most significant clusters identified.

The germline V and J ends were trimmed by 6 bases and 2 bases, with 7 bases remaining between them. This CDR3 contains 12 residues. Germline V lookup: CDR1 SGHTA, CDR2 FQGNSA. Comment on this clone: The antigen is not known.

A multiplex PCR was run with 60 Vbeta primers and 13 Jbeta primers. TCRdb's copy holds only in-frame clones and misses some; the assay was immunoSEQ multiplex PCR. The profile shows around 170,000 clones, 82% of them singletons. The sequence was collected from a man aged 40-55 years in good health and CMV-seronegative. This rearrangement joins TRBV7-2 to TRBJ1-2; D is unclear. The specimen was PBMCs. The CDR3 is CASSPENYGYTF. CDR3 in DNA: TGTGCCAGCAGTCCAGAAAACTATGGCTACACCTTC.